This TCR beta chain is from a study of T-cell reconstitution after alpha-beta-depleted transplantation in children. A note on this clonotype: Just one base apart from a much larger clone, this may be a read error.

A TCRbeta library incorporating unique molecular identifiers was prepared. Via MiXCR, TCRdb re-called the PCR reads, giving one row per CDR3 protein. This table holds roughly 610,000 distinct CDR3 sequences, 10% found once. The CDR3 has 13 residues. J lost 8 bases, V lost 3 bases, and 6 bases had no gene match. The germline V gene has CDR1 SQVTM and CDR2 ANQGSEA. This sequence originates from a human donor who donated a stem cell graft to a child with acute myeloid leukemia. The gene calls are TRBV29-1 and TRBJ2-1, with 8 bases lining up with TRBD1. The sequences come from PBMCs from the stem cell graft donor, collected from the stem cell graft. The DNA of the CDR3 is TGCAGCGTTGATGACCAGGGGGCGGATGAGCAGTTCTTC. Residues: CSVDDQGADEQFF.